These T cell receptor beta chains were read from a single sample in a study of T cells in Graves' hyperthyroidism and ophthalmopathy. TCRdb analysed the multiplex PCR reads with MiXCR anew, one entry per CDR3 protein. The sample gives roughly 380,000 distinct CDR3 sequences, approximately 19% of which show up once; 3.7% is in the top ten. Sample: blood. All receptors derive from a woman between 18 and 29 years old with Graves' hyperthyroidism. Each CDR3 is given with its conserved first and last residue. Fields, in order: CDR3 DNA, CDR3 protein, V gene, clone size, J gene, D gene. D genes are given only for firm matches. Not every row has a clone size; where given, it reads once, few, many or a size class.

TGTGCCTGGAGCCGGGGGCTCAGTGGCTACACCTTC,CAWSRGLSGYTF,TRBV30,few,TRBJ1-2,-
TGCGCCAGCAGCCCCGCGCCAGGGTACACCGGGGAGCTGTTTTTT,CASSPAPGYTGELFF,TRBV5-1,few,TRBJ2-2,-
TGTGCCAGCAGCTTAGAGGGGGTTCCCTATGGCTACACCTTC,CASSLEGVPYGYTF,TRBV7-2,many,TRBJ1-2,-
TGTGCCAGCAGCTTGGACTTGGAGCCCCAAGAGACCCAGTACTTC,CASSLDLEPQETQYF,TRBV5-6,many,TRBJ2-5,-
TGCGCCAGCAGCTTGGGGGGCCAGGGGACTAGCGGCTACGAGCAGTACTTC,CASSLGGQGTSGYEQYF,TRBV5-1,many,TRBJ2-7,TRBD2
TGCAGCGGGGACGGGGGGAACACCGGGGAGCTGTTTTTT,CSGDGGNTGELFF,TRBV29-1,many,TRBJ2-2,-
TGTGCCAGCACCCGCGCGGACGTTTTCTATGGCTACACCTTC,CASTRADVFYGYTF,TRBV6-1,many,TRBJ1-2,-
TGTGCCAGCAGTCTTACAGGGGGCCCTAGCGTTTTCTTT,CASSLTGGPSVFF,TRBV6-1,once,TRBJ1-1,TRBD1
TGTGCCAGCAGTCACCAGGGGGAGGCGGGTGAGACCCAGTACTTC,CASSHQGEAGETQYF,TRBV28,-,TRBJ2-5,-
TGTGCCAGCAGTTTATGGGGGTTCTCTGGAAACACCATATATTTT,CASSLWGFSGNTIYF,TRBV28,many,TRBJ1-3,-
TGCGCCAGCAGGGACTGGGGGGCCGGACTTAACTATGGCTACACCTTC,CASRDWGAGLNYGYTF,TRBV5-1,-,TRBJ1-2,-
TGTGCCAGTAGTATGGTGGGACAGTTTGAAGCTTTCTTT,CASSMVGQFEAFF,TRBV19,few,TRBJ1-1,TRBD1
TGTGCCAGCAGTCCCGAGTGGGGCGGGTCCTACGAGCAGTACTTC,CASSPEWGGSYEQYF,TRBV27,many,TRBJ2-7,-
TGCGCCAGCAGCTGGGGACAGGTCGGATACGAGCAGTACTTC,CASSWGQVGYEQYF,TRBV5-1,many,TRBJ2-7,TRBD1
TGTGCCAGCAGTGAAGGAGGACGCAATCAGCCCCAGCATTTT,CASSEGGRNQPQHF,TRBV25-1,many,TRBJ1-5,-
TGTGCCAGCAGTTTGGGCAGGATTAACTATGGCTACACCTTC,CASSLGRINYGYTF,TRBV28,-,TRBJ1-2,-
TGTGCCAGCAGTTTCGTCTACACATCGAGGGGGGACACCGGGGAGCTGTTTTTT,CASSFVYTSRGDTGELFF,TRBV28,few,TRBJ2-2,-
TGTGCCAGCAGCTCTAGCGGGAGCTACGAGCAGTACTTC,CASSSSGSYEQYF,TRBV12-3/TRBV12-4,many,TRBJ2-7,TRBD2
TGTGCCAGCTTCCCCACGGGACAGGTCACTGAAGCTTTCTTT,CASFPTGQVTEAFF,TRBV28,many,TRBJ1-1,TRBD1
TGTGCCAGCAGCTCCAGGACAGGGTTCCAAGAGACCCAGTACTTC,CASSSRTGFQETQYF,TRBV7-8,many,TRBJ2-5,TRBD1
TGCGCCAGCATACCTAGCGGGGGTACCGGGGAGCTGTTTTTT,CASIPSGGTGELFF,TRBV5-1,many,TRBJ2-2,TRBD2
TGTGCCTGGGGCGGACAGCTCTACGAGCAGTACTTC,CAWGGQLYEQYF,TRBV30,many,TRBJ2-7,-
TGTGCCAGCAGTTCCCTTTGGACAGGGGTAACCGGGGAGCTGTTTTTT,CASSSLWTGVTGELFF,TRBV27,many,TRBJ2-2,TRBD1
TGTGCCAGCAGCCAGTTGGGGGGGGACCAAGAGACCCAGTACTTC,CASSQLGGDQETQYF,TRBV11-1,many,TRBJ2-5,TRBD2
TGCAGCGGGCAGGGTAACTCCTACGAGCAGTACTTC,CSGQGNSYEQYF,TRBV29-1,many,TRBJ2-7,-
TGTGCCATCAGTGAGGGGGGAGCCAAAAACATTCAGTACTTC,CAISEGGAKNIQYF,TRBV10-3,-,TRBJ2-4,-
TGTGCCAGCAGCGTAGGAGGACAGGGACCCTACGAGCAGTACTTC,CASSVGGQGPYEQYF,TRBV9,few,TRBJ2-7,TRBD1